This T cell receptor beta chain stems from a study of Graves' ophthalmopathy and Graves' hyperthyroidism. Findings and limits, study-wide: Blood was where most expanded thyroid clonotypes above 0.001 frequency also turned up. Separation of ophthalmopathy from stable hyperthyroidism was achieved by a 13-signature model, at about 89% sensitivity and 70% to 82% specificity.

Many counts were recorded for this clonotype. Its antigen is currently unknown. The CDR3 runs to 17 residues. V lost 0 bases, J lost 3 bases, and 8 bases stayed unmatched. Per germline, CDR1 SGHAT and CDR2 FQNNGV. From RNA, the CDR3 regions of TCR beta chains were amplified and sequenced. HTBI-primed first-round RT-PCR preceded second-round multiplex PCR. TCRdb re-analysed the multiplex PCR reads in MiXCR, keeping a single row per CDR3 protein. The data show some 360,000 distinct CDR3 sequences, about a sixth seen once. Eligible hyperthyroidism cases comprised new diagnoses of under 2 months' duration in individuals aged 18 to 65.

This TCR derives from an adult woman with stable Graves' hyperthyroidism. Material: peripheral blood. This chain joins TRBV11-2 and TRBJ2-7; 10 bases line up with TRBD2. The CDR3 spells CASSLDEVRTSGYEQYF. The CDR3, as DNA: TGTGCCAGCAGCTTAGATGAGGTTCGGACTAGCGGCTACGAGCAGTACTTC.